This entry concerns a single T cell receptor beta chain. The CDR3 has 15 residues. The germline gives CDR1 LNHDA, CDR2 SQIVND (reference sequence). J was trimmed by 7 bases and V by 4 bases; bases with no gene match: 12. The data were taken from a study of blood T cell repertoires in COVID-19. The data were produced by immunoSEQ multiplex PCR, yet TCRdb's version contains in-frame clones alone and is incomplete. The sample yields 95,000 to 150,000 clones, 84% seen once. Source material: PBMCs or T cells enriched from blood (not recorded which). The chain combines TRBV19 with TRBJ1-2; 7 bases line up with TRBD1. The TCR comes from a woman in her thirties who had recovered from COVID-19. The CDR3: CASSTLLGTVSGYTF. CDR3 sequence (DNA): TGTGCCAGTAGTACCTTATTGGGGACAGTCTCTGGCTACACCTTC.